Below, one TCR beta chain is given with its context. The antigen is undetermined. Trimming stripped 6 bases from V and 1 base from J, with 3 bases between. The CDR3 has 12 amino acids. Germline-derived CDR1 and CDR2 are ENHRY and SYGVKD. This sample was taken from a study of siplizumab effects on memory and regulatory T cells. General study findings and limits: There appeared to be greater diversity in naive T cells than in memory cells, and naive T cells seemed major contributors to the alloresponse. Whether the proliferating Tregs (from siplizumab cultures) were suppressive was not confirmed.

Method: immunoSEQ multiplex PCR; TCRdb's copy keeps in-frame clones and lacks some. The sample has about 99,000 clones; 93% are singletons. The receptor comes from a human donor in good health. The chain uses TRBV10-3 and TRBJ2-2, with D uncertain. Sequenced: Tregs sorted from blood. CDR3 coding DNA: TGTGCCATCAGACAGAACACCGGGGAGCTGTTTTTT. It yields the protein CAIRQNTGELFF.